What follows is one T cell receptor beta chain and its context. Its antigen remains unknown. V was clipped by 6 bases and J by 6 bases; unmatched bases: 8. Germline lookup yields CDR1 MNHEY and CDR2 SVGAGI. CDR3 length equals 14 residues. This sample was taken from a study of cytomegalovirus exposure and HLA in healthy donors. Whole-study findings and limits: Further analysis was carried out later, and it showed several of the most significant clusters appearing linked to common viral pathogens. Some TCR beta chains (164 of them) were listed as cytomegalovirus-associated. According to a later analysis, donors in an Asian-associated ancestry cluster reportedly had fewer N-insertions than the roughly 640-donor mean.

Use of 60 Vbeta and 13 Jbeta primers characterized the PCR. Source study methods: Later work found 65 million to 100 million unique TCR beta chains, with some 11 million shared. Profiling relied on immunoSEQ multiplex PCR, and the TCRdb table lists in-frame clones only, not all of them. V and J calls and clone size come straight from that table; D and trimming were deduced from the DNA. Of roughly 290,000 clones listed, around nine tenths were seen once; the top ten hold roughly 2.3%. The sample was PBMCs. The chain carries TRBV6-5 and TRBJ2-7, with 10 bases aligning to TRBD1. This sequence was found in a woman younger than 30 in good health and CMV-seronegative. In DNA, the CDR3 is TGTGCCAGCAGAGCCGGGACAGGGGCCGTCGAGCAGTACTTC. Protein: CASRAGTGAVEQYF.